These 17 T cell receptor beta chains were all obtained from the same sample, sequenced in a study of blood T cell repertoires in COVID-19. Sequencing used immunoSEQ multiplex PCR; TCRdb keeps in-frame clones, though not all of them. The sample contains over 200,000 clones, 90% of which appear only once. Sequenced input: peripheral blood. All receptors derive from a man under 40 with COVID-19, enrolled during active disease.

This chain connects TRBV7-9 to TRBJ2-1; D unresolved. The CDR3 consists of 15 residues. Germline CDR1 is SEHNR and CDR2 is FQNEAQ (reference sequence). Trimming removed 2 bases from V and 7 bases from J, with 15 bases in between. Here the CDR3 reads CASSLRPSTGNEQFF. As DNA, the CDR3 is TGTGCCAGCAGCTTACGCCCGTCGACTGGGAATGAGCAGTTCTTC.

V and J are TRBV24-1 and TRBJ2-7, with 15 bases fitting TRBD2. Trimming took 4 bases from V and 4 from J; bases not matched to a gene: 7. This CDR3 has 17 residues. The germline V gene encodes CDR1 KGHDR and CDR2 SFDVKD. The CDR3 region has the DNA TGTGCCACCAGTGAATCCGGGACTAGCGGGAGGTGGTACGAGCAGTACTTC. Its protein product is CATSESGTSGRWYEQYF.

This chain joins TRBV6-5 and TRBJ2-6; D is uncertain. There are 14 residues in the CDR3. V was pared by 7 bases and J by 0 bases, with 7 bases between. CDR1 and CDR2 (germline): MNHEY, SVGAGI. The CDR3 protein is CASMRVSGANVLTF. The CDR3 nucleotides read TGTGCCAGCATGAGAGTCTCTGGGGCCAACGTCCTGACTTTC.

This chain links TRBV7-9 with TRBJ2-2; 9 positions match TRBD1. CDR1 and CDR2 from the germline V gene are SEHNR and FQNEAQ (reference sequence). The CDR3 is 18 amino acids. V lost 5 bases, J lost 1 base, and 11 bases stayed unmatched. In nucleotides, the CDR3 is TGTGCCAGCAGCCTACTGACAGGGGGACCTAGGAACACCGGGGAGCTGTTTTTT. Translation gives CASSLLTGGPRNTGELFF.

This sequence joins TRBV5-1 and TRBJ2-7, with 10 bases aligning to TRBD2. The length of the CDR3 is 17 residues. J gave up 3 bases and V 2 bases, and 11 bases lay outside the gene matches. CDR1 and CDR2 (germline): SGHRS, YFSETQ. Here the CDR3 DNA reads TGCGCCAGCAGCTTTTTTTCCGGGGCTAGCGGGAGCTACGAGCAGTACTTC. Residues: CASSFFSGASGSYEQYF. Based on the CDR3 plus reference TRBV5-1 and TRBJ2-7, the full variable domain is KAGVTQTPRYLIKTRGQQVTLSCSPISGHRSVSWYQQTPGQGLQFLFEYFSETQRNKGNFPGRFSGRQFSNSRSEMNVSTLELGDSALYLCASSFFSGASGSYEQYFGPGTRLTVT.

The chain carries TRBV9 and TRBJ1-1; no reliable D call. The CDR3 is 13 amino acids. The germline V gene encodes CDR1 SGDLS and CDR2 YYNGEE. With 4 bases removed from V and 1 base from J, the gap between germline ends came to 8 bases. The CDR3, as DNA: TGTGCCAGCAGCTCCCACAGGAACACTGAAGCTTTCTTT. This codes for CASSSHRNTEAFF.

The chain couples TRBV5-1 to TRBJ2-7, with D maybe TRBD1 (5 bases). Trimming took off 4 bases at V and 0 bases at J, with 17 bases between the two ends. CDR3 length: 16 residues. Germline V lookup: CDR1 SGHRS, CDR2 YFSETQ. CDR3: CASSPSLPGNSYEQYF. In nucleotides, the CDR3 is TGCGCCAGCAGCCCGTCCCTCCCAGGGAACTCCTACGAGCAGTACTTC.

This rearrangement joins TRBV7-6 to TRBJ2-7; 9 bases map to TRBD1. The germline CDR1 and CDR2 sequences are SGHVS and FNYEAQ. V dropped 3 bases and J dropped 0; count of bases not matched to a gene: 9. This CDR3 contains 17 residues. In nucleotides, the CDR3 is TGTGCCAGCAGCTTGGACGTAGGACAGGGGAGCTCCTACGAGCAGTACTTC. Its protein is CASSLDVGQGSSYEQYF.

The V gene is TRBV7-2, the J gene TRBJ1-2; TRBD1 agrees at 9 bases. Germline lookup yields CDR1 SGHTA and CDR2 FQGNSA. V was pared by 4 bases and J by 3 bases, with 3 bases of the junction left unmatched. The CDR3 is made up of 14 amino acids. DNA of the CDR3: TGTGCCAGCAGCTCCGGACAGGGGTACTATGGCTACACCTTC. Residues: CASSSGQGYYGYTF.

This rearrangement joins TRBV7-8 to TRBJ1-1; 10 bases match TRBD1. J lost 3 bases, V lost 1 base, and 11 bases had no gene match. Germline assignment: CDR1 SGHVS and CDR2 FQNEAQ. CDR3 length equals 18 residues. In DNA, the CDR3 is TGTGCCAGCAGCTTAGTCAACCGGGACAGGGGTTTTTACACTGAAGCTTTCTTT. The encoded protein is CASSLVNRDRGFYTEAFF.

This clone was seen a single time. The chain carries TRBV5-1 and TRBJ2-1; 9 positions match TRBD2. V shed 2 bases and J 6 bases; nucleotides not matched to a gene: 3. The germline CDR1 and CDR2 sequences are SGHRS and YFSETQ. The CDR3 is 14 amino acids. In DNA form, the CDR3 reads TGCGCCAGCAGCTTCGGAGCGGGGGGCAATGAGCAGTTCTTC. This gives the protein CASSFGAGGNEQFF.

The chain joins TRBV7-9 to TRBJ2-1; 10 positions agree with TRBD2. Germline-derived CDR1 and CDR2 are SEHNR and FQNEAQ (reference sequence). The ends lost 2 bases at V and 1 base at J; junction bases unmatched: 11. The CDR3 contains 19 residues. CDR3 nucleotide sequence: TGTGCCAGCAGCTTAACTTCTAGCGGGAGCGGGAAGTCCTACAATGAGCAGTTCTTC. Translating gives CASSLTSSGSGKSYNEQFF.

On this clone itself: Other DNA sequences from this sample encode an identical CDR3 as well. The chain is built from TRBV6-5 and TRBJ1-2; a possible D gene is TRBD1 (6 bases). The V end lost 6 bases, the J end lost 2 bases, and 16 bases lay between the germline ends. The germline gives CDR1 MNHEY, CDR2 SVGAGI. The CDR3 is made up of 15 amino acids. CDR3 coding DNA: TGTGCCAGCAGGTCTCCGGGACAAACAAACTATGGCTACACCTTC. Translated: CASRSPGQTNYGYTF.

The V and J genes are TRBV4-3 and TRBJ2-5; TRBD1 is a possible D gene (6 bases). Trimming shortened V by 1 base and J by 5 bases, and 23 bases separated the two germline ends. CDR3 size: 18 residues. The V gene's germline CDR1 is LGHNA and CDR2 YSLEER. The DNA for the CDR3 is TGCGCCAGCAGCCAAGGGTGGGTCGGGACACCCGAGAGGGAGACCCAGTACTTC. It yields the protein CASSQGWVGTPERETQYF.

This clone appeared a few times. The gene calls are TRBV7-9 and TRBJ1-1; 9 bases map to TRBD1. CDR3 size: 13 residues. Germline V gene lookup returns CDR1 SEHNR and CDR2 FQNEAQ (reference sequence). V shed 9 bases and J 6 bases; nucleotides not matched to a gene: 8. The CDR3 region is CASSGQGKAEAFF. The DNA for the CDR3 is TGTGCCAGTTCGGGACAGGGAAAGGCTGAAGCTTTCTTT. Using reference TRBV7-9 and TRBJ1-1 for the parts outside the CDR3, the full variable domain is DTGVSQNPRHKITKRGQNVTFRCDPISEHNRLYWYRQTLGQGPEFLTYFQNEAQLEKSRLLSDRFSAERPKGSFSTLEIQRTEQGDSAMYLCASSGQGKAEAFFGQGTRLTVV.

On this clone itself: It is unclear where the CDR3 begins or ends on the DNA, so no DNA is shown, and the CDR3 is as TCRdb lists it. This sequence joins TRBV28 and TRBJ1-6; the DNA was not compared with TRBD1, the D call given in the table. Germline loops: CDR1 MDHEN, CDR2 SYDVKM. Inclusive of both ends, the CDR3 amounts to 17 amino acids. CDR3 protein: CASSSSTGRSYNSPLHF.

CDR3 DNA: TGTGCCAGTAGTAGTGGAGTCAGCGGCAATCAGCCCCAGCATTTT. It is translated as CASSSGVSGNQPQHF. The chain combines TRBV19 with TRBJ1-5; D is undetermined. This CDR3 has 15 amino acids. Deletions cut 4 bases from V and 2 bases from J, with 12 bases between. The germline gives CDR1 LNHDA, CDR2 SQIVND (reference sequence). The entire variable domain, with the rest obtained from reference TRBV19 and TRBJ1-5, is as follows: DGGITQSPKYLFRKEGQNVTLSCEQNLNHDAMYWYRQDPGQGLRLIYYSQIVNDFQKGDIAEGYSVSREKKESFPLTVTSAQKNPTAFYLCASSSGVSGNQPQHFGDGTRLSIL.